The 21 T cell receptor beta chains listed next were all sequenced from one sample in a study of tumor-infiltrating lymphocytes in primary liver carcinoma. Co-extracting RNA and DNA was done with 20-30 mg of unsorted bulk tissue as input. A constant-region primer primed TCR beta cDNA synthesis from 500 ng of total RNA. Libraries for TCR beta were built through three nested multiplex PCR rounds, which together made up a slightly modified ARM-PCR procedure. PCR rounds one and two used TRBV1-TRBV30 forward primers with a C-beta reverse primer for about 11 cycles each. Each CDR3 protein is one row after TCRdb ran MiXCR on the multiplex PCR reads. The sample has 100,000 or so distinct CDR3 sequences; about three quarters are singletons. The specimen was liver tumor tissue from sampling region 5. As to subset: tumor region T5, tumor centre. These receptors were taken from an older woman with primary liver carcinoma and hepatitis B virus infection.

The chain uses TRBV29-1 and TRBJ2-1, with D perhaps TRBD2 (5 bases). The CDR3 runs 17 residues. Germline V gene lookup returns CDR1 SQVTM and CDR2 ANQGSEA. V lost 8 bases, J lost 12 bases, and 35 bases lay in between. In nucleotides, the CDR3 is TGCAGCCTCCACCCGGCTAGCTGGATGTCCCGAAAGAGTGCGCAGTTCTTC. Translated, it gives CSLHPASWMSRKSAQFF.

A remark on this clonotype: It may be a read error: a sequence one base away is much more abundant. This sequence joins TRBV5-4 and TRBJ2-3; D remains ambiguous. Trimming left V 0 bases short and J 2 bases short, with 13 bases between. Germline V lookup: CDR1 SGHNT, CDR2 YYREEE (reference sequence). The CDR3 runs to 16 residues. Here the CDR3 reads CASSLVSNTDTDTQYF. The CDR3 DNA reads TGTGCCAGCAGCTTGGTCAGCAATACTGACACAGATACGCAGTATTTT.

The chain couples TRBV5-1 to TRBJ2-1, with 9 bases identical to TRBD2. V lost 3 bases, J lost 5 bases, and 18 bases stayed unmatched. The CDR3 spans 19 residues. Per germline, CDR1 SGHRS and CDR2 YFSETQ. DNA of the CDR3: TGCGCCAGCAGCTGGGGGACTAGCAGGAGGTGGAGGGGTAACAATGAGCAGTTCTTC. Amino acid sequence: CASSWGTSRRWRGNNEQFF. Drawing the rest from reference TRBV5-1 and TRBJ2-1, the complete variable domain is KAGVTQTPRYLIKTRGQQVTLSCSPISGHRSVSWYQQTPGQGLQFLFEYFSETQRNKGNFPGRFSGRQFSNSRSEMNVSTLELGDSALYLCASSWGTSRRWRGNNEQFFGPGTRLTVL.

Worth noting for this clonotype: A junction end diverges from the germline sequence, so it may reflect a read error. The chain recombines TRBV11-3 with TRBJ2-5; 8 bases are shared with TRBD2. Germline values: CDR1 SGHNT, CDR2 YENEEA. This CDR3 has 17 amino acids. In nucleotides, the CDR3 is TGTGCCAGCAGCCGCCTCCAATCAGCGGGAGAGTGGGAGACCCACTACTTC. Encoded protein: CASSRLQSAGEWETHYF.

A remark on this clonotype: A read error is possible here, since a much larger clone lies one base away. The gene calls are TRBV6-1 and TRBJ2-1; D ambiguous. Germline CDR1 and CDR2: MNHNS and SASEGT. The CDR3 covers 11 residues. CDR3 sequence reads: CVSSEWGEQFF. The CDR3 DNA sequence: TGTGTCAGCAGTGAATGGGGTGAGCAGTTCTTC.

With regard to this clonotype: Just one base apart from a much larger clone, this may be a read error. The V gene is TRBV10-3, the J gene TRBJ2-7, with D possibly TRBD1 on 6 matching bases. V lost 11 bases to trimming and J lost 3 bases, with 20 bases between them. CDR3 length: 14 amino acids. CDR1 is ENHRY and CDR2 is SYGVKD in the germline V gene. This CDR3 reads CAVSGTQKDYEQYF. The CDR3 DNA reads TGTGCCGTCTCCGGGACACAAAAGGACTACGAGCAGTACTTC.

The chain combines TRBV29-1 with TRBJ2-7; 9 nucleotides agree with TRBD1. J lost 4 bases, V lost 6 bases, and 10 bases had no gene match. The CDR3 spans 14 residues. Germline-derived CDR1 and CDR2 are SQVTM and ANQGSEA. The CDR3 spells CSVLSWTGVYEQYF. Here the CDR3 DNA reads TGCAGCGTACTGTCCTGGACAGGGGTGTACGAGCAGTACTTC.

CDR3 protein: CGSSFRTSTDTQYF. CDR3 coding DNA: TGTGGTAGTAGCTTCAGGACTAGCACAGATACGCAGTATTTT. The V and J genes are TRBV11-3 and TRBJ2-3; D may be TRBD2 (5 bases). Germline-derived CDR1 and CDR2 are SGHNT and YENEEA. CDR3 length: 14 residues.

This clonotype appeared once. At one end the junction does not follow the germline gene, possibly because of a read error. This chain connects TRBV11-2 to TRBJ2-7; D is ambiguous. This CDR3 spans 12 amino acids. Germline V gene lookup returns CDR1 SGHAT and CDR2 FQNNGV. CDR3 in amino acids: CTSSAGSYEQYF. The CDR3 bases are TGTACCAGCAGCGCAGGTTCCTACGAGCAATACTTC.

The genes are TRBV7-8 and TRBJ2-3; 15 nucleotides agree with TRBD2. Looked up from germline, CDR1 is SGHVS and CDR2 is FQNEAQ. The J segment lost 11 bases and the V segment lost 4 bases, leaving 10 bases of the junction unmatched. This CDR3 region has 16 residues. CDR3 in DNA: TGTGCCAGCAGCTCCGGACTAGCGGGAGGGTCAGAAAGGCAGTATTTT. As protein: CASSSGLAGGSERQYF.

Notes on this clonotype: A junction end diverges from the germline sequence, so it may reflect a read error. V gene TRBV11-2 combines with J gene TRBJ2-7, with 12 bases lining up with TRBD1. The CDR3 covers 17 residues. Per germline, CDR1 SGHAT and CDR2 FQNNGV. The CDR3 sequence: CVSSFQPGQGARYEHYF. The CDR3 DNA reads as TGTGTCAGCAGCTTCCAACCGGGACAGGGGGCGCGATACGAGCACTACTTC.

Turning to this clonotype: Because it lacks the conserved phenylalanine or tryptophan at the end, this CDR3 is likely a read error. The rearrangement uses TRBV11-2 and TRBJ2-1; 7 bases fit TRBD1. Trimming removed 2 bases from V and 5 bases from J; junction bases left unmatched: 12. The CDR3 runs 17 residues. Germline loops: CDR1 SGHAT, CDR2 FQNNGV. DNA for the CDR3: TGTGCCAGCAGCTTACGACCGGGACAGAGATACCACAATGAGCAGTTCTTA. The encoded protein is CASSLRPGQRYHNEQFL.

The CDR3 region has the DNA TGTGCCAGCAGCTTAATACCGGGTGGCGAGACCCAGTACTTC. Translating gives CASSLIPGGETQYF. This rearrangement joins TRBV7-3 to TRBJ2-5; D is undetermined. The CDR3 spans 14 residues. V lost 1 base, J lost 5 bases, and 11 bases lay in between. From germline, CDR1 is SGHTA and CDR2 FQGTGA.

This clonotype showed up many times. The chain recombines TRBV7-9 with TRBJ2-1, with TRBD2 matching over 7 bases. This CDR3 is built from 15 residues. Germline V CDR1 and CDR2: SEHNR, FQNEAQ (reference sequence). After removal of 1 base from V and 3 bases from J, the junction contained 3 bases not matched to a gene. The CDR3 DNA is TGTGCCAGCAGCTTAGGCGGGGGAGGCTACAATGAGCAGTTCTTC. This translates into CASSLGGGGYNEQFF.

This clonotype was counted once. At one end the junction does not follow the germline gene, possibly because of a read error. V is TRBV10-2 and J is TRBJ2-1; no firm D call. Germline values: CDR1 WSHSY, CDR2 SAAADI. This CDR3 is 11 amino acids long. The CDR3 DNA follows: TGCGCCAGCAGTCCGCACAATCAGCAGTTCTTC. As protein: CASSPHNQQFF.

V and J are TRBV5-1 and TRBJ1-2; D remains ambiguous. This CDR3 comprises 14 residues. CDR1 is SGHRS and CDR2 is YFSETQ in the germline V gene. Trimming took 2 bases from V and 4 from J, leaving 12 bases between them. The CDR3 is CASSFNGPPYGYTF. The CDR3 DNA reads TGCGCCAGCAGCTTCAACGGACCCCCCTATGGCTACACCTTC.

Concerning this clonotype: Since no conserved phenylalanine or tryptophan closes the CDR3, a read error is the likely cause. V is TRBV11-2 and J is TRBJ2-3, with 7 nucleotides matching TRBD2. The germline V gene has CDR1 SGHAT and CDR2 FQNNGV. J lost 8 bases, V lost 1 base, and 15 bases had no gene match. The CDR3 has 17 residues. As DNA, the CDR3 is TGTGCCAGCAGCTTAGGGGGACTAACGTACCCGTCAGGTACGCAGTATCTT. This sequence encodes CASSLGGLTYPSGTQYL.

Notes on this clonotype: An end of the junction differs from the germline gene, which may be a read error. This rearrangement joins TRBV11-2 to TRBJ2-3; maybe TRBD1 (6 bases). Germline assignment: CDR1 SGHAT and CDR2 FQNNGV. The CDR3 consists of 15 residues. The CDR3: CSSRPTGPSTDTQYF. The CDR3 nucleotides are TGTTCCAGCAGGCCGACAGGACCGTCGACAGATACACAGTATTTT. The full variable domain, its missing parts supplied by reference TRBV11-2 and TRBJ2-3, is EAGVAQSPRYKIIEKRQSVAFWCNPISGHATLYWYQQILGQGPKLLIQFQNNGVVDDSQLPKDRFSAERLKGVDSTLKIQPAKLEDSAVYLCSSRPTGPSTDTQYFGPGTRLTVL.

The chain is built from TRBV11-3 and TRBJ2-7; D might be TRBD1 (6 bases). V was clipped by 11 bases and J by 2 bases, with 16 bases between them. CDR3 size: 13 residues. Per the germline V gene, CDR1 is SGHNT and CDR2 is YENEEA. Here the CDR3 reads CADSLGGPYEQYF. The CDR3 DNA follows: TGTGCCGACAGCTTAGGGGGACCCTACGAGCAGTACTTC.

As for this clonotype: The conserved phenylalanine or tryptophan is not found at the CDR3 terminus, so this likely reflects a read error. The gene calls are TRBV12-3 or TRBV12-4 and TRBJ2-2; D not certain. Trimming left V 2 bases short and J 0 bases short, with 4 bases between. The CDR3 spans 14 residues. The CDR3 coding sequence is TGTGCCAGCAGTTTAATCGCGAACACCGGGGAGCTGTTTCTT. It translates to CASSLIANTGELFL.

A note on this clonotype: The junction shows a germline mismatch at one end, possibly a read error. V is TRBV20-1 and J is TRBJ1-1; the D is unclear. Germline V gene data show CDR1 as DFQATT and CDR2 as SNEGSKA (reference sequence). The CDR3 is made up of 13 amino acids. DNA for the CDR3: TGCTGTGCTAGTCAGTTTCCGAACACTGAAGCTTTCTTT. It codes for CCASQFPNTEAFF.